These T cell receptor beta chains were read from a single sample in a study of cytotoxic CD8 clonotypes in ibrutinib-treated CLL. TCRdb's table, derived via immunoSEQ multiplex PCR, lists solely in-frame clones and lacks some. The table has 300,000 or so clones, roughly 67% seen once; the top ten hold about 6.7%. The source was PBMCs, collected after 36 months of ibrutinib treatment. Every receptor here comes from a human donor with chronic lymphocytic leukemia. CDR3s include the opening cysteine and the closing phenylalanine or tryptophan. Each record gives: V gene, J gene, clone size, CDR3 protein. Clone sizes are given selectively: once, few, many, or a class where the clone is expanded.

v_gene: TRBV27
j_gene: TRBJ2-7
abundance: few
CDR3aa: CASRGTPGEQYF

v_gene: TRBV7-3
j_gene: TRBJ1-6
abundance: NA
CDR3aa: CASSLRWDSPLHF

v_gene: TRBV5-4
j_gene: TRBJ2-1
abundance: NA
CDR3aa: CASSFRTGHNEQFF

v_gene: TRBV6-1
j_gene: TRBJ2-7
abundance: few
CDR3aa: CAILRGQGSYEQYF

v_gene: TRBV28
j_gene: TRBJ1-2
abundance: NA
CDR3aa: CASGEGHYGYTF

v_gene: TRBV7-9
j_gene: TRBJ1-6
abundance: NA
CDR3aa: CASSSDVGDSPLHF

v_gene: TRBV7-9
j_gene: TRBJ2-7
abundance: few
CDR3aa: CASSLTGGWNEQYF

v_gene: TRBV2
j_gene: TRBJ2-3
abundance: NA
CDR3aa: CASRGQAGADTQYF

v_gene: TRBV5-1
j_gene: TRBJ2-2
abundance: NA
CDR3aa: CASSLREGSTGELFF

v_gene: TRBV5-1
j_gene: TRBJ1-1
abundance: once
CDR3aa: CASSLLQGNTEAFF

v_gene: TRBV4-2
j_gene: TRBJ1-1
abundance: NA
CDR3aa: CASSQLQGAEDTEAFF

v_gene: TRBV6-1
j_gene: TRBJ1-1
abundance: NA
CDR3aa: CASSATGTGWWSTEAFF

v_gene: TRBV30
j_gene: TRBJ2-5
abundance: many
CDR3aa: CAWDLAPQETQYF

v_gene: TRBV18
j_gene: TRBJ1-2
abundance: NA
CDR3aa: CASSREDREYGYTF

v_gene: TRBV7-9
j_gene: TRBJ2-1
abundance: NA
CDR3aa: CASSPGLISEQFF

v_gene: TRBV29-1
j_gene: TRBJ2-6
abundance: NA
CDR3aa: CSVEEWDRGPSGANVLTF

v_gene: TRBV5-6
j_gene: TRBJ1-2
abundance: few
CDR3aa: CASSARAGYTF

v_gene: TRBV29-1
j_gene: TRBJ2-3
abundance: NA
CDR3aa: CSVARTDKASTDTQYF

v_gene: TRBV27
j_gene: TRBJ1-5
abundance: NA
CDR3aa: CASSALEGSNQPQHF

v_gene: TRBV7-2
j_gene: TRBJ2-5
abundance: NA
CDR3aa: CASSFGYGETQYF

v_gene: TRBV9
j_gene: TRBJ1-1
abundance: NA
CDR3aa: CASSVAGYPLNTEAFF

v_gene: TRBV29-1
j_gene: TRBJ2-1
abundance: NA
CDR3aa: CSVLLAGSEQFF

v_gene: TRBV6-5
j_gene: TRBJ1-6
abundance: NA
CDR3aa: CASSYRGQHWGSPLHF

v_gene: TRBV6-5
j_gene: TRBJ2-7
abundance: NA
CDR3aa: CASSVPGRISYEQYF

v_gene: TRBV18
j_gene: TRBJ1-2
abundance: NA
CDR3aa: CASSEGKGDRYTF

v_gene: TRBV7-6
j_gene: TRBJ2-4
abundance: NA
CDR3aa: CASSPRAGAIQYF

v_gene: TRBV4-1
j_gene: TRBJ1-5
abundance: few
CDR3aa: CASSQMPGGSNQPQHF

v_gene: TRBV5-1
j_gene: TRBJ2-3
abundance: NA
CDR3aa: CASSLGLDTQYF

v_gene: TRBV5-1
j_gene: TRBJ2-5
abundance: NA
CDR3aa: CASTTGMAGLQETQYF

v_gene: TRBV9
j_gene: TRBJ1-4
abundance: NA
CDR3aa: CASSATDENEKLFF

v_gene: TRBV2
j_gene: TRBJ2-7
abundance: NA
CDR3aa: CASSEQGSGGSYEQYF

v_gene: TRBV7-6
j_gene: TRBJ2-7
abundance: NA
CDR3aa: CASSLGGLAEQYF

v_gene: TRBV6-4
j_gene: TRBJ2-1
abundance: NA
CDR3aa: CASSEGAGGYEQFF

v_gene: TRBV18
j_gene: TRBJ2-4
abundance: NA
CDR3aa: CASSPPFRILAKNIQYF

v_gene: TRBV28
j_gene: TRBJ2-1
abundance: NA
CDR3aa: CASSSGQGARDEQFF

v_gene: TRBV29-1
j_gene: TRBJ2-7
abundance: NA
CDR3aa: CSVGRRDALSYEQYF

v_gene: TRBV5-1
j_gene: TRBJ2-1
abundance: NA
CDR3aa: CASSLVAPGTSDNNEQFF

v_gene: TRBV18
j_gene: TRBJ2-5
abundance: NA
CDR3aa: CASSPPGLAGVETQYF

v_gene: TRBV5-6
j_gene: TRBJ2-7
abundance: few
CDR3aa: CASSLAPDREQYF

v_gene: TRBV12-5
j_gene: TRBJ1-2
abundance: few
CDR3aa: CASGLDLGQGNGYTF